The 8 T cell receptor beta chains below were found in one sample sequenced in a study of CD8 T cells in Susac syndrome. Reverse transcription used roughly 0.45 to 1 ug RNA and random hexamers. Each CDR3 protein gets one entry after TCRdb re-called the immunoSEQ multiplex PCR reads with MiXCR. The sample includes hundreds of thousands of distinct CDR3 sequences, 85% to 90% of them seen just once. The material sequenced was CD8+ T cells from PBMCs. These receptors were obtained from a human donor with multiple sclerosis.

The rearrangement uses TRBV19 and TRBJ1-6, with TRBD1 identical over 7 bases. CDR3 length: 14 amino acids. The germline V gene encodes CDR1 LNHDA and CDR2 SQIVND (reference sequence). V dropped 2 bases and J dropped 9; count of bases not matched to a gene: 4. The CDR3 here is CASSIWTGSSPLHF. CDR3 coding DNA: TGTGCCAGTAGTATATGGACAGGATCTTCACCCCTCCACTTT.

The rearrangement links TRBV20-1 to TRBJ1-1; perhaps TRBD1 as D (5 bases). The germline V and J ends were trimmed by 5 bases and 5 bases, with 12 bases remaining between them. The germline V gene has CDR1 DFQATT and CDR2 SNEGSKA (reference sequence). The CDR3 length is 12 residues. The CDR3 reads CSAPRGGTEAFF. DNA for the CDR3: TGCAGTGCTCCGAGGGGTGGGACTGAAGCTTTCTTT.

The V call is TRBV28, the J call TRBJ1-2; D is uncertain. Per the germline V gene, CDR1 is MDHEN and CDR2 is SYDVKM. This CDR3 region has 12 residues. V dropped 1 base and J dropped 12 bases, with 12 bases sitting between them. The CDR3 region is CASSLYSGPNTF. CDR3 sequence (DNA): TGTGCCAGCAGTTTATATTCCGGGCCTAACACCTTC.

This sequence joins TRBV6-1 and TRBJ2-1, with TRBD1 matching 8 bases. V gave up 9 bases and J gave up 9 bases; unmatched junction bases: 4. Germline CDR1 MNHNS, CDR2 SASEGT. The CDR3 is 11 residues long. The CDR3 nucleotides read TGTGCCAGTAGGACAGGGCTTGAGCAGTTCTTC. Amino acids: CASRTGLEQFF.

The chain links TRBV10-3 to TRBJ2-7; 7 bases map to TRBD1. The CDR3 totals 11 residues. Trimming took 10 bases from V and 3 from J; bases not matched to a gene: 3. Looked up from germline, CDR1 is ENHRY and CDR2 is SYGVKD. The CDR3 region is CATGDSYEQYF. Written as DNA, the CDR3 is TGTGCCACAGGGGACAGCTACGAGCAGTACTTC.

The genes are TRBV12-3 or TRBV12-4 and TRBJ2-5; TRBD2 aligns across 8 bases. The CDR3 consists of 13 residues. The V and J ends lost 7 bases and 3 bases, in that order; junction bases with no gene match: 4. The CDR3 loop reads CASTPGGEETQYF. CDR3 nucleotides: TGTGCCAGCACTCCCGGGGGGGAAGAGACCCAGTACTTC.

In DNA form, the CDR3 reads TGTGCCAGTAACCCGGGACAGCGTACTTTCTTT. Protein sequence: CASNPGQRTFF. V is TRBV19 and J is TRBJ1-1; TRBD1 aligns across 7 bases. The junction had 8 bases not matched to a gene; V was cut back by 7 bases and J by 12 bases. The CDR3 length is 11 residues. CDR1 LNHDA and CDR2 SQIVND come from the germline V gene (reference sequence).

As DNA, the CDR3 is TGTGCCAGCAGCCCTGAGGGGGAAAAACTGTTTTTT. Translated: CASSPEGEKLFF. This rearrangement joins TRBV6-5 to TRBJ1-4, with D possibly TRBD1 on 5 matching bases. CDR1 is MNHEY, CDR2 SVGAGI, per germline. The CDR3 has 12 amino acids. With 6 bases removed from V and 8 bases from J, the gap between germline ends came to 10 bases.